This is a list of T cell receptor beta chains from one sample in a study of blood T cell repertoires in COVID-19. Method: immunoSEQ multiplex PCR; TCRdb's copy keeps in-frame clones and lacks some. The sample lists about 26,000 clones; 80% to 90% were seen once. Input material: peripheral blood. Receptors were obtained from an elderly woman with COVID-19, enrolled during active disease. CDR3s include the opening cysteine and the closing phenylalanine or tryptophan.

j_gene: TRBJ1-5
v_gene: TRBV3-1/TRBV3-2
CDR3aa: CASSSNNQPQHF

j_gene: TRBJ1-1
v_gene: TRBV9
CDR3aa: CASSVLTGAPTEAFF

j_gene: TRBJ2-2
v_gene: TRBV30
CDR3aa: CAWSTRAGLTGELFF

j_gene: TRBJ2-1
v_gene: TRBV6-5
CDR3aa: CASRRAGGFYNEQFF

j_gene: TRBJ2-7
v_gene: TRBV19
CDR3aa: CASSEQYSSYEQYF

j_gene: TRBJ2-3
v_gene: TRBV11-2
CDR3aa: CASSAQRLSTDTQYF

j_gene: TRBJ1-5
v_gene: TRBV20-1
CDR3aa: CSASVGGTPQHF

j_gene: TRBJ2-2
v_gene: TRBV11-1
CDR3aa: CASTSRDRATGELFF

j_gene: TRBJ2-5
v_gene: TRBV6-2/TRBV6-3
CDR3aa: CASSYGRGRGGQETQYF

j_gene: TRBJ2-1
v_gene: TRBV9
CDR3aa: CASSVFPSGGANEQFF

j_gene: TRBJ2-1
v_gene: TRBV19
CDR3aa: CASRPGQTYNEQFF

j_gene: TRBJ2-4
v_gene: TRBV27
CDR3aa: CASRLLGLAGAKNIQYF

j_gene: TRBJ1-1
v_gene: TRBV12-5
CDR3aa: CASGYRVTGNTEAFF

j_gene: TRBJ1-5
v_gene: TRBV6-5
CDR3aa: CASRETVNQPQHF

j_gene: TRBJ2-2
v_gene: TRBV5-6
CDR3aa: CASSLDTAGSYGELFF

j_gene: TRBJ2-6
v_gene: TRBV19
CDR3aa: CASSIEAGAAGANVLTF

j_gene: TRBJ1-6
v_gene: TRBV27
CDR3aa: CASSLAQRVGSSYNSPLHF

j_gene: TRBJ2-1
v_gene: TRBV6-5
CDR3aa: CASSPWRGTYNEQFF

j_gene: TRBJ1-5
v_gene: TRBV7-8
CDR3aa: CASSLASAGNYQPQHF

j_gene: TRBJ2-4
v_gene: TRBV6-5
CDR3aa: CASGGQGADIQYF

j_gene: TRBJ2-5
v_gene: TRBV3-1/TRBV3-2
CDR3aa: CASSQDQAAQETQYF

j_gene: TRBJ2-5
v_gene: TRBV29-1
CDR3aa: CSVSVAGTQETQYF

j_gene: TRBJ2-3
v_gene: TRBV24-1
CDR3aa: CATSDLGQGGTDTQYF

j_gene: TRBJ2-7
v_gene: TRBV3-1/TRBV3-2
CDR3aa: CASSQRPTGVFLYEQYF

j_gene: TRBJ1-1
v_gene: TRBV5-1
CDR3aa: CASSLESQSTEAFF

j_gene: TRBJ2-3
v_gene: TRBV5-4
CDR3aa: CASSFAVLAGDNTQYF

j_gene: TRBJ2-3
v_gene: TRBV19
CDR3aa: CASSPWDRGRADTQYF

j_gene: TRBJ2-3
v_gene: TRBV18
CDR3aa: CASSLRQGRPDTQYF

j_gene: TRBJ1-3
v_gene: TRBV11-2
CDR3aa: CASSLPTGLSSGNTIYF

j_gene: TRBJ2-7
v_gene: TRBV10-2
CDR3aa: CASSEQGISYEQYF

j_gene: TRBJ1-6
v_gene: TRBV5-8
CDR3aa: CASSYTGGSGNSPLHF

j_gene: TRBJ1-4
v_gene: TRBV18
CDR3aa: CASSHDSRNEKLFF

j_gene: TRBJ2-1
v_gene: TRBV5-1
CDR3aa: CASSGAGGLGEQFF

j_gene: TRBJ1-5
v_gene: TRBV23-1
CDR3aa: CASSQSRDYSNQPQHF

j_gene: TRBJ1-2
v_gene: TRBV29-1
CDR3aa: CSVGVGANYGYTF

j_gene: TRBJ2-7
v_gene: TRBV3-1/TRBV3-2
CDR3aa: CASSRLAGGRYEQYF

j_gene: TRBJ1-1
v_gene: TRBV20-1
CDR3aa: CSASPHGPGGGTEAFF

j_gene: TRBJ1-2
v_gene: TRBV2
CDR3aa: CASSVAGLGGYTF

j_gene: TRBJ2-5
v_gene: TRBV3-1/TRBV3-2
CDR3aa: CASSLGTGKQETQYF

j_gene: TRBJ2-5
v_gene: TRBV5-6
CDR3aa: CASSVRQGALETQYF

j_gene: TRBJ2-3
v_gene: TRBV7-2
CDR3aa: CASSLAGLRDTQYF

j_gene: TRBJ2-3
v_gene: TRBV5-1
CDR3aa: CASSLVGGARVDTQYF

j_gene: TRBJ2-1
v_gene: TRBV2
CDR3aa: CASLEGQGWKGEQFF

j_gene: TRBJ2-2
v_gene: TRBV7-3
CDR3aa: CASSLETGELFF

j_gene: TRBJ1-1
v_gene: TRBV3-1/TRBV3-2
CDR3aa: CASSPGTGGRNTEAFF

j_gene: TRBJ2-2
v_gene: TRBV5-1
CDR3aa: CASSQGTEHTGELFF

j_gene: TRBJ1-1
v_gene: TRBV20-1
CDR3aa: CSARQNTEAFF

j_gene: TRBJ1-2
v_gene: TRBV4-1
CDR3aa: CASSQDGREPNYGYTF

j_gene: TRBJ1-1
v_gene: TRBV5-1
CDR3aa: CASTPGGQASNTEAFF

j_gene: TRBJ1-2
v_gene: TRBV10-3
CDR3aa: CAISESRAGYTF

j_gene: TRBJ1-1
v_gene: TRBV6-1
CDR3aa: CASSEAWGDTEAFF

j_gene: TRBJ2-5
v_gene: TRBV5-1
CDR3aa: CASSLGRGGLETQYF

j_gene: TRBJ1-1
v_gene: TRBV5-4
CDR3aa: CASSLGGPMNTEAFF

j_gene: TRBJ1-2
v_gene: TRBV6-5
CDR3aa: CASVSPNYGYTF

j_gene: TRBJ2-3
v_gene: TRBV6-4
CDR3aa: CASSPVGGTTDTQYF

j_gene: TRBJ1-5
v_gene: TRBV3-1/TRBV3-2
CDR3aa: CASGRGNQPQHF

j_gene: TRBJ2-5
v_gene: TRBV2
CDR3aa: CASNELGDGGKKETQYF

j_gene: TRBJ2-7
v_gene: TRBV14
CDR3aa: CASSQEARSSEQYF

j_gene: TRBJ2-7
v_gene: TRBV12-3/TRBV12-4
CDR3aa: CASSPDSDYEQYF

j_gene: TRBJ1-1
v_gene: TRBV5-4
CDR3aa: CASSLDSEAFF